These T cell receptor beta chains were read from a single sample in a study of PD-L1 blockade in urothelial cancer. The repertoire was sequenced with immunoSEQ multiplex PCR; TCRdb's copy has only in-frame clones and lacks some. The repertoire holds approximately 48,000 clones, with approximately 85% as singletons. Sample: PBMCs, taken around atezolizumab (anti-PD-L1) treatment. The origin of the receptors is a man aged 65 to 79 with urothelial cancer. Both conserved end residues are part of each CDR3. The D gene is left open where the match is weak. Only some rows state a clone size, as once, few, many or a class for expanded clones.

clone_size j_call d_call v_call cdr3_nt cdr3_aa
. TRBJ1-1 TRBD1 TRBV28 TGTGCCAGCAGTTCAACAGGGGGCCCCACTGAAGCTTTCTTT CASSSTGGPTEAFF
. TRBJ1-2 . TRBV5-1 TGCGCCAGCAGCTTGGTAGGACAAACCTATGGCTACACCTTC CASSLVGQTYGYTF
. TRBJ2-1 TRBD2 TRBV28 TGTGCCAGCAGTGGGAGTAGCGGGAGGGGTCCTCAGTTCTTC CASSGSSGRGPQFF
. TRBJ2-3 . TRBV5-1 TGCGCCAGCAGCTTGGAGGGCCCAGGGGCAGATACGCAGTATTTT CASSLEGPGADTQYF
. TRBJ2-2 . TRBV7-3 TGTGCCAGCAGCTTGGGCGGGGACCACACCGGGGAGCTGTTTTTT CASSLGGDHTGELFF
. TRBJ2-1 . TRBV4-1 TGCGCCAGCAGCCGATCGGGGACTGCAGCCTCCTACAATGAGCAGTTCTTC CASSRSGTAASYNEQFF
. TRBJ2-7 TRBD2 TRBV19 TGTGCCAGCAGAGGACTAGCACAGAACGAGCAGTACTTC CASRGLAQNEQYF
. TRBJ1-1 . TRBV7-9 TGTGCCAGCAGCTTATTGCAAGGGGGTACTGAAGCTTTCTTT CASSLLQGGTEAFF
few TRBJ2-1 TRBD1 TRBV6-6 TGTGCCAGCATGAGCCTGACAGGGGCCAATGAGCAGTTCTTC CASMSLTGANEQFF
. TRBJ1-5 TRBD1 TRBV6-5 TGTGCCAGCAGTAGGACAGGGGGCAATCAGCCCCAGCATTTT CASSRTGGNQPQHF
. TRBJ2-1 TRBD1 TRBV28 TGTGCCAGCAGTAGACGGACAGGGGACAATGAGCAGTTCTTC CASSRRTGDNEQFF
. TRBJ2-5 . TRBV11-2 TGTGCCAGCAGCCTGGGGCCAGGGAGGGAGACCCAGTACTTC CASSLGPGRETQYF
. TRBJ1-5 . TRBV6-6 TGTGCCAGCATCCGAACAGGGTTTAGCAATCAGCCCCAGCATTTT CASIRTGFSNQPQHF
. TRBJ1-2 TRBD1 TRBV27 TGTGCCAGCAGTTCCGCGGACAGGGTGAGGGGCTACACCTTC CASSSADRVRGYTF
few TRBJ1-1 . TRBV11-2 TGTGCCAGCAGCCTCAGGAACACTGAAGCTTTCTTT CASSLRNTEAFF
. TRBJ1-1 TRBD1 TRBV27 TGTGCCAGCAGTGACCCCGGGACAGGGGGTAGGGGAGCTTTCTTT CASSDPGTGGRGAFF
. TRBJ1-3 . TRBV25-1 TGTGCCAGCAGTGAAGGAGGGATTGGAAACACCATATATTTT CASSEGGIGNTIYF
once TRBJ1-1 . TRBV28 TGTGCCAGCAGCCTGCGGACAGTCCTGAACACTGAAGCTTTCTTT CASSLRTVLNTEAFF
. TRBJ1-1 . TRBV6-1 TGTGCCAGCAGTGAAGCGGCGGGTAACACTGAAGCTTTCTTT CASSEAAGNTEAFF